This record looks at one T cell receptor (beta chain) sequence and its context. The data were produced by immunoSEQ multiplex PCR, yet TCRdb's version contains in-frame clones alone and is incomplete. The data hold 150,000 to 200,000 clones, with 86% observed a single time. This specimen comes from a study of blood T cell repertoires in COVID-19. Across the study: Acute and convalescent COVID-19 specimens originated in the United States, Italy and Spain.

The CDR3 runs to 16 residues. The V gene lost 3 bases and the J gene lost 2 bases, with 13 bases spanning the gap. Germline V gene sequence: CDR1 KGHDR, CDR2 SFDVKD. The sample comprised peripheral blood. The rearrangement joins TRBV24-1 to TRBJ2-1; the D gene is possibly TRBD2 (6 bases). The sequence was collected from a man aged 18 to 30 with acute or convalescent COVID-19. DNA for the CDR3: TGTGCCACCAGTGATACTTTCGGGGGACCCTACAATGAGCAGTTCTTC. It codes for CATSDTFGGPYNEQFF.